This record looks at one T cell receptor (beta chain) sequence and its context. The antigen remains undetermined. V was shortened by 4 bases and J by 0 bases, with 10 bases between the two germline ends. Per germline, CDR1 SGHDT and CDR2 YYEEEE. The CDR3 totals 15 residues. The source of the sample is a study of a mutant IDH1 vaccine in newly diagnosed glioma. Study in general: Initiation of the vaccine course occurred 4-6 weeks after radiotherapy alone, or alongside temozolomide cycles. It was radiotherapy, temozolomide, or both that patients received previously, with most receiving both. General study results and limits: Induction of immune responses by the vaccine occurred in 85% to 95% of patients.

Assay: immunoSEQ multiplex PCR; the TCRdb copy retains only in-frame clones and omits some. In the table there are under 55,000 clones, over 75% of which are singletons. Time point reported: week 11, during vaccination. A single vaccine dose contained 300 ug of mutant IDH1 20-mer peptide, and topical imiquimod was used with it. The clonotype comes from a man aged 50-59 years with glioma. The specimen was PBMCs, collected from a glioma patient whose treatment included an IDH1 peptide vaccine. This chain uses TRBV5-6 with TRBJ2-2, with D hard to call. CDR3 sequence reads: CASSPDRTNTGELFF. CDR3 DNA sequence: TGTGCCAGCAGCCCCGACCGAACGAACACCGGGGAGCTGTTTTTT.